This entry lists 14 T cell receptor beta chains sequenced from one sample in a study of T-cell reconstitution after alpha-beta-depleted transplantation in children. Preparing the TCRbeta library involved the use of unique molecular identifiers. TCRdb fed the PCR reads into MiXCR, producing one record per CDR3 protein. Of approximately 650,000 distinct CDR3 sequences in the sample, approximately 14% were seen once. The starting material was PBMCs, obtained before TCRalphabeta/CD19-depleted stem cell transplant. The receptors here all came from a girl aged 2-10 years with congenital amegakaryocytic thrombocytopenia, due to receive a stem cell transplant.

This clonotype was counted ten times or more. The chain combines TRBV7-6 with TRBJ2-2, with 8 bases matching TRBD1. Trimming at V came to 5 bases and at J to 2 bases, leaving 19 bases not matched to a gene. Germline V gene lookup returns CDR1 SGHVS and CDR2 FNYEAQ. The CDR3 loop spans 20 amino acids. The CDR3 protein is CASSPSETGVSLFNTGELFF. CDR3 sequence (DNA): TGTGCCAGCAGCCCAAGCGAGACAGGGGTCTCTCTCTTTAACACCGGGGAGCTGTTTTTT.

V usage is TRBV7-6 and J usage is TRBJ2-1; either TRBD1 or TRBD2 may supply D (5 bases each). The CDR3 runs 17 residues. CDR1 and CDR2 from the germline V gene are SGHVS and FNYEAQ. V was shortened by 5 bases and J by 0 bases, with 17 bases between the two germline ends. DNA of the CDR3: TGTGCCAGCAGCGGGGACGTAGGCAGTTCCTCCTACAATGAGCAGTTCTTC. It yields the protein CASSGDVGSSSYNEQFF.

V is TRBV15 and J is TRBJ1-2; D not resolved. This CDR3 contains 12 residues. Between the trimmed V and J ends, which lost 0 bases and 4 bases, there was a span of 3 bases. Germline lookup yields CDR1 LNHNV and CDR2 YYDKDF (reference sequence). CDR3 amino acids: CATSRDIYGYTF. The CDR3 coding sequence is TGTGCCACCAGCAGAGACATCTATGGCTACACCTTC.

The gene calls are TRBV7-9 and TRBJ1-2, with D uncertain. This CDR3 is built from 14 residues. Between the trimmed V and J ends, which lost 1 base and 8 bases, there was a span of 14 bases. Germline V gene lookup returns CDR1 SEHNR and CDR2 FQNEAQ (reference sequence). As DNA, the CDR3 is TGTGCCAGCAGCTTAGTGTTGGGTCGAAAAGGCTACACCTTC. Amino acids: CASSLVLGRKGYTF.

This clonotype was picked up many times. This chain links TRBV5-1 with TRBJ2-5; a possible D gene is TRBD1 (6 bases). Germline V gives CDR1 SGHRS, CDR2 YFSETQ. CDR3 length: 14 residues. The germline V and J ends were trimmed by 0 bases and 5 bases, with 11 bases remaining between them. The CDR3 region is CASSLVWGQETQYF. In DNA, the CDR3 is TGCGCCAGCAGCTTGGTTTGGGGGCAGGAGACCCAGTACTTC.

This clonotype was picked up many times. The chain links TRBV29-1 to TRBJ2-5, with D perhaps TRBD2 (6 bases). CDR1 and CDR2 (germline): SQVTM, ANQGSEA. CDR3 size: 16 residues. Between the trimmed V and J ends, which lost 3 bases and 1 base, there was a span of 18 bases. The CDR3 sequence: CSVEPRRPGLQETQYF. CDR3 in DNA: TGCAGCGTTGAGCCACGCCGACCGGGACTCCAAGAGACCCAGTACTTC.

This clonotype appeared many times. The chain uses TRBV20-1 and TRBJ2-3; 12 bases map to TRBD2. Germline CDR1 and CDR2: DFQATT and SNEGSKA (reference sequence). This CDR3 is built from 16 residues. V gave up 6 bases and J gave up 0 bases; unmatched junction bases: 7. CDR3 coding DNA: TGCAGTGCACCAAAGGGGACTAGCGGGAGCACAGATACGCAGTATTTT. It yields the protein CSAPKGTSGSTDTQYF.

This clonotype has just a few counts. The J gene is TRBJ2-3, the V gene TRBV28; D unclear. Trimming took off 5 bases at V and 5 bases at J, with 2 bases between the two ends. The CDR3 covers 10 residues. Germline V gene sequence: CDR1 MDHEN, CDR2 SYDVKM. CDR3 nucleotide sequence: TGTGCCAGCAGTATAGATACGCAGTATTTT. Its translation is CASSIDTQYF.

This clonotype was counted ten times or more. The rearrangement links TRBV5-1 to TRBJ2-1, with D tentatively TRBD2 (5 bases). The germline V and J ends were trimmed by 0 bases and 2 bases, with 9 bases remaining between them. Germline loops: CDR1 SGHRS, CDR2 YFSETQ. The CDR3 is 15 residues long. CDR3 bases: TGCGCCAGCAGCTTGGGACTACAAACCTACAATGAGCAGTTCTTC. It codes for CASSLGLQTYNEQFF.

The rearrangement uses TRBV10-3 and TRBJ1-5; 8 nucleotides match TRBD1. The germline V gene has CDR1 ENHRY and CDR2 SYGVKD. The ends lost 8 bases at V and 2 bases at J; junction bases unmatched: 5. There are 14 residues in the CDR3. The CDR3 nucleotides read TGTGCCATCGCAGACAGGGGAGGCAATCAGCCCCAGCATTTT. It encodes CAIADRGGNQPQHF.

At least ten counts were recorded for this clonotype. V usage is TRBV5-1 and J usage is TRBJ2-7, with D perhaps TRBD2 (6 bases). Germline assignment: CDR1 SGHRS and CDR2 YFSETQ. V was pared by 1 base and J by 2 bases, with 10 bases between. The CDR3 covers 14 residues. CDR3 in amino acids: CASSLRGTPYEQYF. In nucleotides, the CDR3 is TGCGCCAGCAGCTTGAGAGGGACTCCCTACGAGCAGTACTTC. The variable domain in full, completed from reference TRBV5-1 and TRBJ2-7, reads KAGVTQTPRYLIKTRGQQVTLSCSPISGHRSVSWYQQTPGQGLQFLFEYFSETQRNKGNFPGRFSGRQFSNSRSEMNVSTLELGDSALYLCASSLRGTPYEQYFGPGTRLTVT.

This clonotype was recorded many times. The chain couples TRBV20-1 to TRBJ2-3, with D unresolved. Trimming stripped 5 bases from V and 1 base from J, with 7 bases between. This CDR3 has 12 residues. Germline CDR1 reads DFQATT; CDR2 reads SNEGSKA (reference sequence). Written as DNA, the CDR3 is TGCAGTGCTTTTGGGGGCACAGATACGCAGTATTTT. The encoded protein is CSAFGGTDTQYF.

This clonotype was seen repeatedly, ten times or more. In DNA form, the CDR3 reads TGTGCCAGCAGCTTCAGTGGTCCTGACGAGCAGTACTTC. It yields the protein CASSFSGPDEQYF. The rearrangement uses TRBV7-9 and TRBJ2-7; D gene unclear. The germline V and J ends were trimmed by 3 bases and 5 bases, with 11 bases remaining between them. This CDR3 is 13 amino acids long. CDR1 and CDR2 (germline): SEHNR, FQNEAQ (reference sequence).

The sample holds a few counts of this clonotype. This chain uses TRBV15 with TRBJ2-2; D might be TRBD2 (6 bases). Trimming removed 0 bases at V and 0 bases at J, with 11 bases between. Germline V CDR1 and CDR2: LNHNV, YYDKDF (reference sequence). The length of the CDR3 is 17 residues. The CDR3 DNA sequence: TGTGCCACCAGCAGAGATCTAGGGAGGACGAACACCGGGGAGCTGTTTTTT. Translating it yields CATSRDLGRTNTGELFF.